This T cell receptor (beta chain) was identified during a study of blood T cell repertoires in COVID-19. On the study more broadly: PBMCs, B-cell-depleted T cells, or T cells were the source of the cDNA or gDNA that made up the material.

Profiling relied on immunoSEQ multiplex PCR, and the TCRdb table lists in-frame clones only, not all of them. The sample has about 42,000 clones; over 70% are singletons. V dropped 5 bases and J dropped 3 bases, with 27 bases sitting between them. The germline V gene encodes CDR1 SGHRS and CDR2 YFSETQ. The CDR3 extends over 20 amino acids. Sequences were obtained from peripheral blood. The TCR was taken from an elderly woman with acute or convalescent COVID-19. This sequence joins TRBV5-1 and TRBJ2-6; maybe TRBD2 (7 bases). In DNA, the CDR3 is TGCGCCAGCAGGGGGCCCCTAAAAGCCACGGGGGGCCTTGGGGCCAACGTCCTGACTTTC. Its translation: CASRGPLKATGGLGANVLTF.